These 8 T cell receptor beta chains were all obtained from the same sample, sequenced in a study of T cells in Graves' hyperthyroidism and ophthalmopathy. RNA transcripts gave rise to amplified TCR beta CDR3 regions. Initially, a first-round RT-PCR of the TCR CDR3 employed the HTBI primer set. TCRdb called the multiplex PCR reads again in MiXCR, with one record for every CDR3 protein. The sample comprises 530,000 or so distinct CDR3 sequences, 46% of which are singletons, and roughly 8.2% rests with the top ten. What was sequenced was peripheral blood or thyroid tissue (not recorded which). The receptor source for this set is a woman aged 18-29 years with Graves' hyperthyroidism.

The J gene is TRBJ2-7, the V gene TRBV20-1, with 8 bases that match TRBD1. Unmatched junction bases numbered 6, after V lost 4 bases and J lost 1 base. CDR3 length: 14 amino acids. CDR1 and CDR2 from the germline V gene are DFQATT and SNEGSKA (reference sequence). The CDR3 coding sequence is TGCAGTGCTAAAAGGGACAGGAGTTCCTACGAGCAGTACTTC. It encodes CSAKRDRSSYEQYF.

V gene TRBV29-1 combines with J gene TRBJ1-2; a weak D match, TRBD1 (5 bases). Germline assignment: CDR1 SQVTM and CDR2 ANQGSEA. The ends were cut back, 1 base at V and 4 bases at J, with 10 bases in the middle. This CDR3 has 13 amino acids. In DNA, the CDR3 is TGCAGCGTTGAAGCGACAGATAGCTATGGCTACACCTTC. Translation gives CSVEATDSYGYTF.

This clonotype was picked up a small number of times. The rearrangement joins TRBV12-5 to TRBJ2-7; D is ambiguous. Germline CDR1 and CDR2: LGHNT and FRNRAP. Trimming cost V 5 bases and J 0 bases, with 14 bases left between them. This CDR3 comprises 15 residues. CDR3 region: CASGPPGRGSYEQYF. For the CDR3, the DNA is TGTGCTAGTGGTCCCCCGGGCCGAGGCTCCTACGAGCAGTACTTC.

This clonotype was counted a single time. This rearrangement joins TRBV2 to TRBJ1-5; perhaps TRBD1 as D (6 bases). From germline, CDR1 is SNHLY and CDR2 FYNNEI. V was trimmed by 8 bases and J by 5 bases, leaving 13 bases between them. CDR3 length: 13 amino acids. In DNA, the CDR3 is TGTGCCAGCGGTCGGGACACTTATCAGCCCCAGCATTTT. Encoded protein: CASGRDTYQPQHF.

The rearrangement joins TRBV7-8 to TRBJ1-5; 12 positions match TRBD1. With 3 bases clipped from V and 1 base from J, the junction kept 4 bases outside the gene matches. The germline V gene encodes CDR1 SGHVS and CDR2 FQNEAQ. This CDR3 region has 17 residues. CDR3 protein: CASSFRGQGASNQPQHF. The CDR3 coding sequence is TGTGCCAGCAGCTTTCGGGGACAGGGGGCGAGCAATCAGCCCCAGCATTTT.

This clonotype has a count of ten or more. The genes are TRBV4-3 and TRBJ1-1, with 7 positions matching TRBD1. Germline-derived CDR1 and CDR2 are LGHNA and YSLEER. The V gene end was trimmed by 3 bases and the J gene end by 3 bases; junction bases not matched to a gene: 10. The CDR3 contains 16 residues. CDR3 nucleotides: TGCGCCAGCAGCCAGGGTGAGAGGGGGCTTGACACTGAAGCTTTCTTT. It translates to CASSQGERGLDTEAFF.

This clonotype was seen a few times. V gene TRBV6-2 or TRBV6-3 combines with J gene TRBJ2-7; D is undetermined. Trimming shortened V by 0 bases and J by 4 bases, and 19 bases separated the two germline ends. There are 17 residues in the CDR3. The germline V gene has CDR1 MNHEY and CDR2 SVGEGT. CDR3 in amino acids: CASSYSFYIATSYEQYF. The CDR3 nucleotides are TGTGCCAGCAGTTACTCGTTTTACATTGCCACCTCTTACGAGCAGTACTTC.

V usage is TRBV19 and J usage is TRBJ1-5, with 9 bases fitting TRBD1. Germline V gene lookup returns CDR1 LNHDA and CDR2 SQIVND (reference sequence). The CDR3 sequence is 16 residues long. Trimming cost V 10 bases and J 0 bases; bases outside gene matches: 10. The CDR3 is CATTMGQGYSNQPQHF. The CDR3, as DNA: TGTGCCACCACGATGGGACAGGGATATAGCAATCAGCCCCAGCATTTT.